The 7 T cell receptor beta chains reported below all come from one sample, sequenced in a study of regulatory T cells in long-lasting Graves disease. Arm-PCR with iRepertoire HTBI primers amplified the CDR3 regions for these TCR beta libraries. TCRdb re-derived calls from the multiplex PCR reads in MiXCR, one entry per CDR3 protein. This table holds roughly 300,000 distinct CDR3 sequences, around a fifth found once. The time point is: persistent/refractory GD, antithyroid drugs over 5 years with positive TRAb. PBMC RNA served as the TCR library source. The sequenced sample was peripheral blood mononuclear cells (PBMCs), obtained when the disease was refractory, from a patient treated with antithyroid drugs. Receptor source: a female donor with Graves disease.

CDR3 DNA: TGTGCCAGCTCACCAGTGGGACCTAGCCCCGCACATGATTACGAGCAGTACTTC. Protein: CASSPVGPSPAHDYEQYF. This chain joins TRBV18 and TRBJ2-7, with D perhaps being TRBD1 or TRBD2 (5 bases each). The CDR3 extends over 18 amino acids. Germline loops: CDR1 KGHSH, CDR2 LQKENI. V was cut by 2 bases and J by 4 bases, with 24 bases left in between.

This clonotype has ten or more counts. The chain recombines TRBV10-3 with TRBJ1-5; unclear D gene. The length of the CDR3 is 13 residues. Looked up from germline, CDR1 is ENHRY and CDR2 is SYGVKD. Trimming took 5 bases from V and 7 from J, leaving 12 bases between them. The CDR3 reads CAISQDRGQPQHF. CDR3 sequence (DNA): TGTGCCATCAGTCAGGACCGTGGCCAGCCCCAGCATTTT.

As concerns this clonotype: A read error is possible here, since a much larger clone lies one base away. This chain joins TRBV12-3 or TRBV12-4 and TRBJ2-7, with a weak D call TRBD2 (6 bases). The CDR3 is 14 amino acids. V lost 6 bases, J lost 0 bases, and 12 bases lay in between. CDR3 DNA sequence: TGTGCCAGCAGGGCTGGCGGGACCTCCTACGAGCAGTACTTC. As protein: CASRAGGTSYEQYF.

This clonotype was found a few times. The V gene is TRBV30, the J gene TRBJ1-4, with 7 bases lining up with TRBD1. With 8 bases clipped from V and 5 bases from J, the junction kept 8 bases outside the gene matches. The CDR3 has 13 amino acids. Germline V lookup: CDR1 GTSNPN, CDR2 SVGIG (reference sequence). This CDR3 reads CARQTGTNEKLFF. DNA of the CDR3: TGTGCCCGCCAGACAGGGACGAATGAAAAACTGTTTTTT.

On this clonotype itself: A much larger clone differs by one base, so this may be a read error. The CDR3 nucleotides read TGTGCCAGCAGCCCCGACCCGGGACTCTATAGCAATCAGCCCCAGAATTTT. Protein: CASSPDPGLYSNQPQNF. The chain couples TRBV5-5 to TRBJ1-5, with D possibly TRBD1 on 5 matching bases. Germline V gene lookup returns CDR1 SGHKS and CDR2 YYEKEE (reference sequence). This CDR3 comprises 17 residues.

This clonotype appeared a few times. The rearrangement links TRBV6-5 to TRBJ1-2, with a possible D match to TRBD1 (6 bases). V lost 0 bases and J 4 bases, leaving 12 bases between the germline ends. This CDR3 contains 15 residues. In germline, CDR1 is MNHEY, CDR2 SVGAGI. The CDR3 nucleotides read TGTGCCAGCAGTTACTCCCCCACAGGGCTCTATGGCTACACCTTC. Translating it yields CASSYSPTGLYGYTF.

The rearrangement links TRBV19 to TRBJ1-5; 8 bases match TRBD1. CDR1 LNHDA and CDR2 SQIVND come from the germline V gene (reference sequence). The CDR3 length is 16 residues. V shed 6 bases and J 1 base; nucleotides not matched to a gene: 8. CDR3 sequence: CASRSQGAGSNQPQHF. In DNA form, the CDR3 reads TGTGCCAGTAGAAGTCAGGGGGCTGGAAGCAATCAGCCCCAGCATTTT.